This T cell receptor beta chain was recovered during a study of prognosis after radiotherapy for stage I lung cancer. Collection of peripheral blood, in a volume of approximately 6.2 milliliters, was performed at each of two time points. Whole-study findings and limits: Reportedly, TRBV and TRBJ gene usage varied with metastasis presence. Unique TCR clones declined after stereotactic body radiation therapy, from a median about 10,000 to 6,900. Tumor specificity of the expanded TCR clones was not determined.

This clonotype was detected ten times or more. The target antigen is unknown. The CDR3 contains 15 residues. Trimming removed 0 bases from V and 6 bases from J, with 9 bases in between. Germline V gene data show CDR1 as LGHNA and CDR2 as YNFKEQ. Genomic DNA provided the template from which TCR beta CDR3 was amplified by two-round multiplex PCR. First-round PCR employed TRBV- and TRBJ-specific primers for each gene. From the multiplex PCR reads, TCRdb called clonotypes with MiXCR, one entry per CDR3 protein. The sample lists about 13,000 distinct CDR3 sequences, around 54% occurring once. Sequenced material: PBMCs, taken before or after stereotactic body radiation therapy (not recorded which). This rearrangement joins TRBV4-2 to TRBJ1-6; D is ambiguous. The origin of this receptor is a donor aged 50 or older with non-small cell lung cancer. CDR3 loop: CASSQDFQANSPLHF. The CDR3 nucleotides read TGTGCCAGCAGCCAAGACTTCCAAGCTAATTCACCCCTCCACTTT.